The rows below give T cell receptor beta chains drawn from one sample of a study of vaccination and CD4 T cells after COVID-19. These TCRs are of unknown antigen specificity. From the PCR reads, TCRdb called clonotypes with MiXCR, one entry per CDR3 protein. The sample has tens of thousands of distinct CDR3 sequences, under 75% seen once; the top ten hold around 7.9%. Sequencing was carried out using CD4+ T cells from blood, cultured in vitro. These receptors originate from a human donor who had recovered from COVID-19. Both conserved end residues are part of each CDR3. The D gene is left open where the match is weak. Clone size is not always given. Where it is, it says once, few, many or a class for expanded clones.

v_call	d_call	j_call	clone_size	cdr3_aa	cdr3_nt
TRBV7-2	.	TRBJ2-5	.	CASSLTGSGTQYF	TGTGCCAGCAGCCTTACAGGGTCTGGGACCCAGTACTTC
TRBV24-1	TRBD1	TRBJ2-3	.	CATGTGSTDTQYF	TGTGCCACCGGGACAGGGTCGACAGATACGCAGTATTTT
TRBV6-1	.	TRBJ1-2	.	CASSIQETNYGYTF	TGTGCCAGCAGCATACAGGAGACCAACTATGGCTACACCTTC
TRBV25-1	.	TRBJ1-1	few	CASNHLQGHTEAFF	TGTGCCAGCAACCATCTACAGGGACACACTGAAGCTTTCTTT
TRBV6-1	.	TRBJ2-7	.	CASSKQTGREQYF	TGTGCCAGCAGTAAACAGACGGGGCGCGAGCAGTACTTC
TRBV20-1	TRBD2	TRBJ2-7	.	CSARASGRFFEQYF	TGCAGTGCTAGAGCTAGCGGGAGGTTCTTCGAGCAGTACTTC
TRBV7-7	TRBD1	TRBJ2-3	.	CASSPGQGTDTQYF	TGTGCCAGCAGCCCCGGACAGGGCACAGATACGCAGTATTTT
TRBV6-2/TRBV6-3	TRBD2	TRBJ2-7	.	CASSYRLAAEQYF	TGTGCCAGCAGTTACCGACTAGCAGCCGAGCAGTACTTC
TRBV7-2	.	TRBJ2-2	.	CASSLFQGNTGELFF	TGTGCCAGCAGCTTATTCCAGGGAAACACCGGGGAGCTGTTTTTT
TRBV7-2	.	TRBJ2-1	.	CASSLYWGSYNEQFF	TGTGCCAGCAGCTTATACTGGGGATCCTACAATGAGCAGTTCTTC
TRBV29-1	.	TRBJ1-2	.	CSVVLGNYGYTF	TGCAGCGTTGTACTAGGCAACTATGGCTACACCTTC
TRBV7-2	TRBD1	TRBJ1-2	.	CASSLAGRGGGYTF	TGTGCCAGCAGCTTAGCTGGCAGGGGGGGGGGCTACACCTTC
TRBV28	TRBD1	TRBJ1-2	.	CASSSQKTGTGGFVYTF	TGTGCCAGCAGTTCGCAAAAAACCGGGACAGGGGGCTTCGTCTACACCTTC
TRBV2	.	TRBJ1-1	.	CASRPGAEAFF	TGTGCCAGCCGTCCCGGTGCTGAAGCTTTCTTT
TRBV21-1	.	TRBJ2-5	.	CASSKVEVLAEETQYF	TGTGCCAGCAGCAAAGTGGAGGTACTAGCGGAAGAGACCCAGTACTTC
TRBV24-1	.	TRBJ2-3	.	CATRGTATSTDTQYF	TGTGCCACCAGGGGCACAGCGACTAGCACAGATACGCAGTATTTT
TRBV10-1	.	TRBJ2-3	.	CASSLLAYGSDTQYF	TGCGCCAGCAGCCTACTAGCTTACGGCTCAGATACGCAGTATTTT
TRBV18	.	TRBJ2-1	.	CASSPTARNEQFF	TGTGCCAGCTCACCCACCGCCAGGAATGAGCAGTTCTTC
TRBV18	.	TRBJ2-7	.	CASSSLAREQYF	TGTGCCAGCTCATCGCTTGCCCGCGAGCAGTACTTC
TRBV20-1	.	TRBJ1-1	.	CSAQPRLGEAFF	TGCAGTGCCCAGCCCCGGCTGGGTGAAGCTTTCTTT
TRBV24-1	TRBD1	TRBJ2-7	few	CATSDWGTGSDHEQYF	TGTGCCACCAGTGATTGGGGGACAGGGAGTGACCACGAGCAGTACTTC
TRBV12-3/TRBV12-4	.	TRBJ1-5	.	CASSFGSNQPQHF	TGTGCCAGCAGTTTTGGTAGCAATCAGCCCCAGCATTTT
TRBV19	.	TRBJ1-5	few	CASSITGGGQPQHF	TGTGCCAGTAGTATAACTGGGGGTGGTCAGCCCCAGCATTTT
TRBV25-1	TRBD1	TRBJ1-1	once	CASSGRDRGTEAFF	TGTGCCAGCAGTGGCCGGGACAGGGGTACTGAAGCTTTCTTT
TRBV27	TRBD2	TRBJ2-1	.	CASRESGRRLNEQFF	TGTGCCAGCAGGGAGAGCGGGAGGAGGTTGAATGAGCAGTTCTTC